These 5 T cell receptor beta chains were sequenced from one sample in a study of T cell responses to AZD1222 COVID-19 vaccine. Some clones are missing from TCRdb's copy, which holds only in-frame ones; the method was immunoSEQ multiplex PCR. Of 200,000 or so clones in the sample, 80% to 95% were seen once. The specimen comprised peripheral blood, sampled on day 0 of AZD1222 vaccination. All receptors come from an adult in good health.

This clone was seen more than once but under ten times. The DNA for the CDR3 is TGTGCCAGCAGCAAACCCCGTGCGGGGCGGACTGAAGCTTTCTTT. Protein product: CASSKPRAGRTEAFF. The chain carries TRBV6-2 or TRBV6-3 and TRBJ1-1; D may be TRBD1 (5 bases). The CDR3 consists of 15 residues. V lost 6 bases, J lost 5 bases, and 19 bases lay in between. Germline CDR1 is MNHEY and CDR2 is SVGEGT.

The rearrangement joins TRBV6-1 to TRBJ1-2; D remains unclear. Germline V gives CDR1 MNHNS, CDR2 SASEGT. The CDR3 extends over 14 amino acids. The ends were cut back, 3 bases at V and 4 bases at J, with 12 bases in the middle. The CDR3 reads CASSDAASAYGYTF. CDR3 in DNA: TGTGCCAGCAGTGATGCCGCTAGTGCCTATGGCTACACCTTC.

This chain uses TRBV6-5 with TRBJ2-7; the match to TRBD1 covers 11 bases. Losses at the gene ends were 4 bases for V and 2 bases for J; bases not matched to a gene: 4. CDR1 is MNHEY and CDR2 is SVGAGI in the germline V gene. The CDR3 extends over 15 amino acids. The CDR3 region is CASSSGTGGTYEQYV. The CDR3 nucleotides read TGTGCCAGCAGTTCCGGGACAGGGGGGACCTACGAGCAGTACGTC.

The rearrangement joins TRBV29-1 to TRBJ1-3; D unclear. V gave up 7 bases and J gave up 2 bases, with 6 bases separating them. Germline V gene lookup returns CDR1 SQVTM and CDR2 ANQGSEA. The CDR3 sequence is 11 residues long. As DNA, the CDR3 is TGCAGCGCCAGAACTGGAAACACCATATATTTT. Encoded protein: CSARTGNTIYF. The variable domain in full, completed from reference TRBV29-1 and TRBJ1-3, reads SAVISQKPSRDICQRGTSLTIQCQVDSQVTMMFWYRQQPGQSLTLIATANQGSEATYESGFVIDKFPISRPNLTFSTLTVSNMSPEDSSIYLCSARTGNTIYFGEGSWLTVV.

The V gene is TRBV7-9, the J gene TRBJ2-7; D remains unclear. The CDR3 is 16 amino acids. Germline loops: CDR1 SEHNR, CDR2 FQNEAQ (reference sequence). Trimming stripped 3 bases from V and 6 bases from J, with 21 bases between. The CDR3 protein is CASSFPPTGPYGEQYF. The CDR3 DNA reads TGTGCCAGCAGCTTTCCCCCTACGGGCCCGTACGGCGAGCAGTACTTC.